These 22 T cell receptor beta chains originate from one sample sequenced in a study of cytomegalovirus exposure and HLA in healthy donors. Primers included in the PCR were 60 Vbeta and 13 Jbeta primers. Sequencing used immunoSEQ multiplex PCR; TCRdb keeps in-frame clones, though not all of them. This table has tens of thousands of clones, around three fifths appearing once. Sequencing was performed on PBMCs. The receptors come from a woman between 45 and 60 years old in good health and CMV-seropositive.

This chain connects TRBV28 to TRBJ2-7; D is perhaps TRBD1 (5 bases). There are 13 residues in the CDR3. The germline V gene encodes CDR1 MDHEN and CDR2 SYDVKM. V was shortened by 4 bases and J by 3 bases, with 10 bases between the two germline ends. CDR3 DNA sequence: TGTGCCAGCAGTTCTAACCAGGGCTACGAGCAGTACTTC. Amino acid sequence: CASSSNQGYEQYF.

The chain uses TRBV6-5 and TRBJ1-1; weak D call: TRBD1 (5 bases). Germline values: CDR1 MNHEY, CDR2 SVGAGI. With 3 bases removed from V and 1 base from J, the gap between germline ends came to 15 bases. The CDR3 contains 16 residues. CDR3 sequence: CASSYRIGGGNTEAFF. The CDR3 DNA follows: TGTGCCAGCAGTTATAGAATCGGGGGAGGGAACACTGAAGCTTTCTTT.

The chain uses TRBV4-3 and TRBJ1-2; D gene unclear. Trimming cost V 3 bases and J 4 bases, with 18 bases left between them. Germline CDR1 and CDR2: LGHNA and YSLEER. This CDR3 comprises 16 residues. The CDR3 region has the DNA TGCGCCAGCAGCCAGGGCCCGGCGACCGGAGGCTATGGCTACACCTTC. Protein sequence: CASSQGPATGGYGYTF.

This clone was seen just once. CDR3 residues: CASRWRGLNGTQYF. In DNA form, the CDR3 reads TGTGCCAGCAGGTGGAGGGGGCTTAATGGGACCCAGTACTTC. This chain links TRBV11-2 with TRBJ2-5, with D perhaps TRBD1 (7 bases). Germline CDR1 SGHAT, CDR2 FQNNGV. This CDR3 has 14 residues. Deletions cut 6 bases from V and 7 bases from J, with 18 bases between.

The chain recombines TRBV28 with TRBJ2-7; D not certain. This CDR3 is built from 11 residues. Germline loops: CDR1 MDHEN, CDR2 SYDVKM. V was cut by 6 bases and J by 5 bases, with 8 bases left in between. CDR3 amino acids: CASRAFDEQYF. CDR3 DNA: TGTGCCAGCAGAGCCTTTGACGAGCAGTACTTC.

The chain has TRBV7-2 and TRBJ1-4; TRBD1 is a possible D gene (5 bases). This CDR3 is 14 amino acids long. V was cut by 0 bases and J by 4 bases, with 6 bases left in between. Germline CDR1 reads SGHTA; CDR2 reads FQGNSA. CDR3 residues: CASSLAGDNEKLFF. The DNA for the CDR3 is TGTGCCAGCAGCTTAGCAGGGGATAATGAAAAACTGTTTTTT.

This clone was detected a few times. The V gene is TRBV7-9, the J gene TRBJ1-2; D perhaps matches TRBD1 (6 bases). The CDR3 covers 13 residues. Per the germline V gene, CDR1 is SEHNR and CDR2 is FQNEAQ (reference sequence). Deletions cut 1 base from V and 5 bases from J, with 8 bases between. In nucleotides, the CDR3 is TGTGCCAGCAGCTTAGGACAGGAGTATGGCTACACCTTC. Translation: CASSLGQEYGYTF.

CDR3 coding DNA: TGTGCCAGCAGCTTAACTGTAGCGAACACCGGGGAGCTGTTTTTT. This sequence encodes CASSLTVANTGELFF. J is TRBJ2-2 and V is TRBV7-3; unclear D gene. The V gene's germline CDR1 is SGHTA and CDR2 FQGTGA. The CDR3 covers 15 residues. Deletions cut 0 bases from V and 0 bases from J, with 5 bases between.

The chain uses TRBV5-4 and TRBJ1-2, with no clear D. Germline loops: CDR1 SGHNT, CDR2 YYREEE (reference sequence). Trimming took 0 bases from V and 4 from J, leaving 10 bases between them. The CDR3 totals 14 residues. This CDR3 is CASSLGGISYGYTF. The CDR3 bases are TGTGCCAGCAGCTTGGGAGGGATCAGCTATGGCTACACCTTC. The complete variable domain, with remaining parts taken from reference TRBV5-4 and TRBJ1-2, reads ETGVTQSPTHLIKTRGQQVTLRCSSQSGHNTVSWYQQALGQGPQFIFQYYREEENGRGNFPPRFSGLQFPNYSSELNVNALELDDSALYLCASSLGGISYGYTFGSGTRLTVV.

The V and J genes are TRBV27 and TRBJ1-6; 7 nucleotides match TRBD1. V was clipped by 3 bases and J by 9 bases; unmatched bases: 5. CDR3 length equals 14 residues. Germline assignment: CDR1 MNHEY and CDR2 SMNVEV (reference sequence). The CDR3 DNA sequence: TGTGCCAGCAGTTTTGCAGGGGGTTTTTCACCCCTCCACTTT. It translates to CASSFAGGFSPLHF.

The V call is TRBV2, the J call TRBJ1-2; D might be TRBD1 (5 bases). V gave up 6 bases and J gave up 6 bases, with 14 bases separating them. The CDR3 has 13 amino acids. CDR1 is SNHLY and CDR2 is FYNNEI in the germline V gene. CDR3 sequence (DNA): TGTGCCAGCAGGCAGACAGTCGTTAATGGCTACACCTTC. Encoded protein: CASRQTVVNGYTF. Full variable domain (rest looked up from reference TRBV2 and TRBJ1-2): EPEVTQTPSHQVTQMGQEVILRCVPISNHLYFYWYRQILGQKVEFLVSFYNNEISEKSEIFDDQFSVERPDGSNFTLKIRSTKLEDSAMYFCASRQTVVNGYTFGSGTRLTVV.

This clone showed up just a few times. The chain couples TRBV5-1 to TRBJ1-2; 7 positions agree with TRBD1. Germline CDR1 is SGHRS and CDR2 is YFSETQ. The CDR3 sequence is 15 residues long. V lost 2 bases to trimming and J lost 4 bases; unmatched junction nucleotides: 8. In nucleotides, the CDR3 is TGCGCCAGCAGCTTACAGGGGATATGGGGCTATGGCTACACCTTC. Protein sequence: CASSLQGIWGYGYTF.

V gene TRBV2 combines with J gene TRBJ2-7; TRBD1 aligns across 11 bases. V lost 3 bases to trimming and J lost 6 bases; unmatched junction nucleotides: 7. Germline-derived CDR1 and CDR2 are SNHLY and FYNNEI. This CDR3 is built from 15 residues. In nucleotides, the CDR3 is TGTGCCAGCAGTGAGGGTGGGACAGGGGGGGGCGAGCAGTACTTC. This encodes CASSEGGTGGGEQYF.

V and J are TRBV28 and TRBJ1-5, with TRBD1 identical over 7 bases. Germline CDR1 and CDR2: MDHEN and SYDVKM. The CDR3 has 15 amino acids. V trimming: 6 bases; J trimming: 6 bases; junction bases outside the gene matches: 11. The CDR3 loop is CASRPTAGGGQPQHF. DNA of the CDR3: TGTGCCAGCAGGCCGACCGCAGGGGGAGGTCAGCCCCAGCATTTT.

The chain is built from TRBV2 and TRBJ2-5; 11 nucleotides align to TRBD2. The CDR3 runs to 16 residues. The J segment lost 0 bases and the V segment lost 1 base, leaving 1 base of the junction unmatched. CDR1 is SNHLY and CDR2 is FYNNEI in the germline V gene. CDR3 residues: CASSEGLAGYQETQYF. As DNA, the CDR3 is TGTGCCAGCAGTGAAGGACTAGCGGGGTACCAAGAGACCCAGTACTTC.

This chain uses TRBV6-6 with TRBJ1-1, with 7 bases that match TRBD1. J lost 2 bases, V lost 6 bases, and 9 bases had no gene match. Germline-derived CDR1 and CDR2 are MNHNY and SVGAGI (reference sequence). The CDR3 totals 15 residues. The DNA for the CDR3 is TGTGCCAGCAGCCCCGGGACAGAGAGAAACACTGAAGCTTTCTTT. Its protein product is CASSPGTERNTEAFF.

The J gene is TRBJ1-1, the V gene TRBV27; D is possibly TRBD1 (5 bases). The V end was cut by 6 bases, the J end by 0 bases, with 8 bases between. Germline CDR1 MNHEY, CDR2 SMNVEV (reference sequence). CDR3 size: 13 residues. For the CDR3, the DNA is TGTGCCAGCAGCCTACAGGTGAACACTGAAGCTTTCTTT. This sequence encodes CASSLQVNTEAFF.

Worth noting for this clone: This specimen includes other DNA sequences encoding the same CDR3. The V call is TRBV7-2, the J call TRBJ2-5, with 9 positions matching TRBD2. The CDR3 runs to 15 residues. Germline loops: CDR1 SGHTA, CDR2 FQGNSA. V lost 3 bases and J lost 1; bases outside the gene matches: 3. The CDR3 region is CASSFQRGAQETQYF. The CDR3 DNA sequence: TGTGCCAGCAGCTTCCAGCGGGGGGCCCAAGAGACCCAGTACTTC. Variable domain in full (rest from reference TRBV7-2 and TRBJ2-5): GAGVSQSPSNKVTEKGKDVELRCDPISGHTALYWYRQSLGQGLEFLIYFQGNSAPDKSGLPSDRFSAERTGGSVSTLTIQRTQQEDSAVYLCASSFQRGAQETQYFGPGTRLLVL.

This clone was detected only a few times. The chain employs TRBV7-9 and TRBJ1-6; possible D gene TRBD1, 5 bases. V was cut by 8 bases and J by 6 bases, with 17 bases left in between. From germline, CDR1 is SEHNR and CDR2 FQNEAQ (reference sequence). The CDR3 loop spans 15 amino acids. Written as DNA, the CDR3 is TGTGCCAGCTCTTCTTATAGACAGAGTAATTCACCCCTCCACTTT. It specifies CASSSYRQSNSPLHF.

This chain joins TRBV29-1 and TRBJ1-2, with D maybe TRBD1 (6 bases). The germline gives CDR1 SQVTM, CDR2 ANQGSEA. This CDR3 contains 13 residues. Trimming stripped 4 bases from V and 2 bases from J, with 11 bases between. As DNA, the CDR3 is TGCAGCGTTGCGGGCAGGGGAAACTATGGCTACACCTTC. The encoded protein is CSVAGRGNYGYTF.

This clone was seen just once. The rearrangement uses TRBV27 and TRBJ2-3, with D possibly being TRBD1 (5 bases). The CDR3 consists of 14 residues. The V gene's germline CDR1 is MNHEY and CDR2 SMNVEV (reference sequence). V gave up 3 bases and J gave up 2 bases, with 9 bases separating them. In DNA, the CDR3 is TGTGCCAGCAGTTTCTGGGGCAACACAGATACGCAGTATTTT. It is translated as CASSFWGNTDTQYF.

V and J are TRBV5-6 and TRBJ2-1; D remains unclear. Germline-derived CDR1 and CDR2 are SGHDT and YYEEEE. The CDR3 loop spans 17 amino acids. V lost 0 bases to trimming and J lost 0 bases, with 13 bases between them. Written as DNA, the CDR3 is TGTGCCAGCAGCTTGGCTCGAACTCTGCGCTCCTACAATGAGCAGTTCTTC. The encoded protein is CASSLARTLRSYNEQFF.